The clone carrying this T cell receptor (beta chain) was counted at least ten times. These data originate in a study of Graves' ophthalmopathy and Graves' hyperthyroidism. About the research overall: Upon initial diagnosis and before any treatment, peripheral blood was collected.

The length of the CDR3 is 16 residues. Trimming stripped 4 bases from V and 1 base from J, with 17 bases between. CDR1 SGHRS and CDR2 YFSETQ come from the germline V gene. Ophthalmopathy in the donors was of moderate-to-severe activity, with CAS ≥3, NOSPECS ≥4 and duration under 3 months. Amplifying from RNA transcripts, the study obtained TCR beta CDR3 regions. First-round RT-PCR employed HTBI primers, with a second-round multiplex PCR after it. A single record per CDR3 protein comes from TCRdb applying MiXCR to the multiplex PCR reads. The sample includes 350,000 to 450,000 distinct CDR3 sequences, about 17% of them seen just once.

The chain uses TRBV5-1 and TRBJ1-1; D unclear. The source material was peripheral blood. The clonotype was recovered from a woman between 18 and 29 years old with Graves' ophthalmopathy. CDR3 protein: CASSAGPWLRNTEAFF. The DNA for the CDR3 is TGCGCCAGCAGCGCCGGCCCGTGGCTTAGGAACACTGAAGCTTTCTTT.